Shown below are 22 T cell receptor beta chains from a single sample sequenced in a study of shared clonotypes between healthy human individuals. Naive CD8 cells, CD45RO-negative and positively selected for CCR7, excluded terminally differentiated effector memory CD45RA+ cells. TCRdb's copy holds only in-frame clones and misses some; the assay was immunoSEQ multiplex PCR. The sample yields about 2.2 million clones, roughly 91% seen once. Sequencing used naive CD8+ T cells from PBMCs. These receptors came from a man between 18 and 35 years old in good health. Some clones in this sample may be carry-over from other donors' samples.

The rearrangement joins TRBV19 to TRBJ1-5; D call uncertain. Per germline, CDR1 LNHDA and CDR2 SQIVND (reference sequence). With 2 bases removed from V and 0 bases from J, the gap between germline ends came to 14 bases. This CDR3 contains 17 residues. In nucleotides, the CDR3 is TGTGCCAGTAGTATATCGGTCGGACTCTATAGCAATCAGCCCCAGCATTTT. Encoded protein: CASSISVGLYSNQPQHF. Complete variable domain (other parts from reference TRBV19 and TRBJ1-5): DGGITQSPKYLFRKEGQNVTLSCEQNLNHDAMYWYRQDPGQGLRLIYYSQIVNDFQKGDIAEGYSVSREKKESFPLTVTSAQKNPTAFYLCASSISVGLYSNQPQHFGDGTRLSIL.

The chain is built from TRBV7-4 and TRBJ2-4; the match to TRBD2 covers 14 bases. The CDR3 spans 21 residues. CDR1 is SGHVT, CDR2 SQSDAQ, per germline. Trimming at V came to 1 base and at J to 2 bases, leaving 13 bases not matched to a gene. In DNA, the CDR3 is TGTGCCAGCAGCTTAGTCTGGGTTGGGACTAGCGGGAGAGGGTCCAAAAACATTCAGTACTTC. Its protein product is CASSLVWVGTSGRGSKNIQYF.

This clone has more than one count but fewer than ten. CDR3 sequence reads: CAISGGVNTEAFF. The CDR3 DNA sequence: TGTGCCATCAGTGGAGGGGTGAACACTGAAGCTTTCTTT. The chain uses TRBV10-3 and TRBJ1-1, with D possibly being TRBD1 (5 bases). The CDR3 is made up of 13 amino acids. Trimming left V 4 bases short and J 0 bases short, with 6 bases between. CDR1 and CDR2 from the germline V gene are ENHRY and SYGVKD.

J is TRBJ2-7 and V is TRBV13, with a weak D call TRBD1 (6 bases). V was cut by 6 bases and J by 3 bases, with 9 bases left in between. The germline CDR1 and CDR2 sequences are PRHDT and FYEKMQ (reference sequence). The CDR3 is made up of 12 amino acids. The DNA of the CDR3 is TGTGCCAGCAGTGGACAGCACTACGAGCAGTACTTC. Protein product: CASSGQHYEQYF.

The chain joins TRBV7-9 to TRBJ1-2; D ambiguous. Germline CDR1 reads SEHNR; CDR2 reads FQNEAQ (reference sequence). The CDR3 has 15 residues. Trimming cost V 4 bases and J 5 bases, with 17 bases left between them. CDR3 sequence reads: CASSWERAPQYGYTF. DNA of the CDR3: TGTGCCAGCAGCTGGGAGAGGGCCCCCCAATATGGCTACACCTTC. Based on the CDR3 plus reference TRBV7-9 and TRBJ1-2, the full variable domain is DTGVSQNPRHKITKRGQNVTFRCDPISEHNRLYWYRQTLGQGPEFLTYFQNEAQLEKSRLLSDRFSAERPKGSFSTLEIQRTEQGDSAMYLCASSWERAPQYGYTFGSGTRLTVV.

The gene calls are TRBV18 and TRBJ1-2; 7 bases line up with TRBD1. Germline V CDR1 and CDR2: KGHSH, LQKENI. V lost 5 bases and J lost 6; bases outside the gene matches: 6. The CDR3 contains 13 residues. Here the CDR3 DNA reads TGTGCCAGCTCAGCACAGGGGTTGGATGGCTACACCTTC. This translates into CASSAQGLDGYTF.

CDR3 DNA: TGTGCCAGCATGAGGGCTAGCGGGAAGCTCGAGCAGTACTTC. It encodes CASMRASGKLEQYF. The chain has TRBV27 and TRBJ2-7; 9 positions agree with TRBD2. This CDR3 comprises 14 residues. The J segment lost 6 bases and the V segment lost 7 bases, leaving 10 bases of the junction unmatched. The V gene's germline CDR1 is MNHEY and CDR2 SMNVEV (reference sequence).

The rearrangement joins TRBV10-3 to TRBJ2-7; 14 bases line up with TRBD2. With V trimmed by 5 bases and J by 4 bases, 13 bases remained unmatched. The CDR3 loop spans 18 amino acids. Germline CDR1 and CDR2: ENHRY and SYGVKD. The CDR3 nucleotides read TGTGCCATCAGTCGACAAATACCGGGACTAGCGGGAGCATACGAGCAGTACTTC. Its translation is CAISRQIPGLAGAYEQYF.

V and J are TRBV11-1 and TRBJ2-7; D may be TRBD2 (6 bases). The germline CDR1 and CDR2 sequences are SGHAT and FQDESV (reference sequence). The CDR3 totals 14 residues. The V end was cut by 5 bases, the J end by 2 bases, with 13 bases between. In DNA, the CDR3 is TGTGCCAGCAGCCCCCTGGAGGGAACCTACGAGCAGTACTTC. It yields the protein CASSPLEGTYEQYF.

The chain is built from TRBV28 and TRBJ2-1; D gene unclear. This CDR3 contains 17 residues. V shed 1 base and J shed 6 bases, with 19 bases lying between them. Germline values: CDR1 MDHEN, CDR2 SYDVKM. Here the CDR3 reads CASSLSPLKSVGNEQFF. DNA of the CDR3: TGTGCCAGCAGTTTATCCCCCCTGAAGTCCGTTGGCAATGAGCAGTTCTTC.

This rearrangement joins TRBV19 to TRBJ2-7; TRBD2 might be the D (5 bases). Germline V lookup: CDR1 LNHDA, CDR2 SQIVND (reference sequence). The CDR3 runs to 14 residues. Between the trimmed V and J ends, which lost 5 bases and 3 bases, there was a span of 14 bases. The CDR3 here is CASSPQGDYYEQYF. In DNA, the CDR3 is TGTGCCAGTAGTCCTCAAGGCGACTACTACGAGCAGTACTTC.

The J gene is TRBJ2-5, the V gene TRBV5-6; D is perhaps TRBD1 (5 bases). The CDR3 is 16 amino acids. CDR1 SGHDT and CDR2 YYEEEE come from the germline V gene. Trimming left V 2 bases short and J 5 bases short, with 19 bases between. The CDR3 here is CASSLRAQEPVETQYF. DNA of the CDR3: TGTGCCAGCAGCTTAAGGGCACAGGAACCTGTGGAGACCCAGTACTTC.

V gene TRBV20-1 combines with J gene TRBJ1-2; TRBD1 matches 7 bases. V dropped 7 bases and J dropped 2; count of bases not matched to a gene: 1. The CDR3 length is 11 residues. CDR1 DFQATT and CDR2 SNEGSKA come from the germline V gene (reference sequence). The chain's CDR3 is CSDRGNYGYTF. In DNA form, the CDR3 reads TGCAGTGACAGGGGAAACTATGGCTACACCTTC.

The genes are TRBV10-2 and TRBJ2-1; D is perhaps TRBD2 (5 bases). Trimming cost V 8 bases and J 6 bases, with 11 bases left between them. Per germline, CDR1 WSHSY and CDR2 SAAADI. The CDR3 consists of 12 residues. CDR3 residues: CASGRGGNEQFF. The CDR3 nucleotides read TGCGCCAGCGGGAGAGGTGGCAATGAGCAGTTCTTC.

The CDR3 DNA is TGTGCCAGCAGTTATCAGGGATATCTAGGGGAGCTGTTTTTT. This gives the protein CASSYQGYLGELFF. The chain combines TRBV6-5 with TRBJ2-2, with D tentatively TRBD1 (5 bases). Per the germline V gene, CDR1 is MNHEY and CDR2 is SVGAGI. V was shortened by 3 bases and J by 8 bases, with 13 bases between the two germline ends. CDR3 size: 14 residues.

The genes are TRBV14 and TRBJ2-1; TRBD2 might be the D (7 bases). CDR1 is SGHDN, CDR2 FVKESK, per germline. The CDR3 has 18 amino acids. V shed 0 bases and J shed 5 bases, with 20 bases lying between them. CDR3 sequence: CASSQDWRGTPLDNEQFF. In nucleotides, the CDR3 is TGTGCCAGCAGCCAAGATTGGCGGGGGACACCTTTGGACAATGAGCAGTTCTTC.

This chain joins TRBV5-6 and TRBJ2-7; D might be TRBD1 (6 bases). The CDR3 is made up of 14 amino acids. Trimming shortened V by 3 bases and J by 0 bases, and 10 bases separated the two germline ends. CDR1 and CDR2 (germline): SGHDT, YYEEEE. CDR3 nucleotides: TGTGCCAGCAGCTCTTGGACAGCCTCCTACGAGCAGTACTTC. It is translated as CASSSWTASYEQYF.

The V gene is TRBV19, the J gene TRBJ2-7; a possible D gene is TRBD1 (5 bases). CDR3 length equals 14 residues. V lost 10 bases, J lost 3 bases, and 19 bases lay in between. Germline CDR1 reads LNHDA; CDR2 reads SQIVND (reference sequence). CDR3 bases: TGTGCCACCTCGCCGGACAAAAGATTCTACGAGCAGTACTTC. Amino acids: CATSPDKRFYEQYF.

The V gene is TRBV19, the J gene TRBJ2-1; D may be TRBD1 or TRBD2 (5 bases each). This CDR3 has 13 residues. In germline, CDR1 is LNHDA, CDR2 SQIVND (reference sequence). With 5 bases removed from V and 12 bases from J, the gap between germline ends came to 17 bases. In nucleotides, the CDR3 is TGTGCCAGTAGTCTGAGCCGGGCTGGGGGGCAGTTCTTC. It specifies CASSLSRAGGQFF.

J is TRBJ2-1 and V is TRBV30; TRBD2 matches 11 bases. After removal of 1 base from V and 4 bases from J, the junction contained 12 bases not matched to a gene. CDR3 length equals 18 residues. Germline values: CDR1 GTSNPN, CDR2 SVGIG (reference sequence). This CDR3 reads CAWSGPPPGTSGYNEQFF. The DNA for the CDR3 is TGTGCCTGGAGTGGACCGCCGCCCGGGACTAGCGGATACAATGAGCAGTTCTTC.

In the case of this clone: Other DNA sequences in this specimen translate into the identical CDR3. The rearrangement joins TRBV29-1 to TRBJ2-1; D perhaps matches TRBD1 (6 bases). CDR1 and CDR2 (germline): SQVTM, ANQGSEA. The CDR3 totals 15 residues. V was cut by 3 bases and J by 0 bases, with 12 bases left in between. This CDR3 reads CSVERTGSSYNEQFF. The CDR3, as DNA: TGCAGCGTTGAGCGAACAGGGAGCTCCTACAATGAGCAGTTCTTC.

The chain is built from TRBV6-5 and TRBJ2-1, with TRBD2 identical over 7 bases. V lost 6 bases, J lost 9 bases, and 14 bases stayed unmatched. Germline values: CDR1 MNHEY, CDR2 SVGAGI. The CDR3 covers 15 residues. The CDR3 coding sequence is TGTGCCAGCAGCAAAACTCTAAGACTAGCTAGTGAGCAGTTCTTC. Its translation: CASSKTLRLASEQFF.